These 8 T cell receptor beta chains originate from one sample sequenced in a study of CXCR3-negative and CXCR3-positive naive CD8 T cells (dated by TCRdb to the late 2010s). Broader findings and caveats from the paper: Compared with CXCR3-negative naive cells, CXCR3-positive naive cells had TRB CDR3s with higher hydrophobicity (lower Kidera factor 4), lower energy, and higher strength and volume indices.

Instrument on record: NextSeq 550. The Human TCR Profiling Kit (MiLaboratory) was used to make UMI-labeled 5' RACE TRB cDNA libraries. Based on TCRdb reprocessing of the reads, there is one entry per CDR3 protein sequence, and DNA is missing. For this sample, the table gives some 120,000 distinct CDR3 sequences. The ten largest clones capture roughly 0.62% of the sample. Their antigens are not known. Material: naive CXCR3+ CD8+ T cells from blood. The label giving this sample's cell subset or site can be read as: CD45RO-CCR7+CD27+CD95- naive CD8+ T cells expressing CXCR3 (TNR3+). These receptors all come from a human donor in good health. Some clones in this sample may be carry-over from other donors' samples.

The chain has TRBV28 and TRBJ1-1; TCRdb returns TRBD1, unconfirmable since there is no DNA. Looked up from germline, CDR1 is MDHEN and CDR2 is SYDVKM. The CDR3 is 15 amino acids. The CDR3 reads CASSPRGVRDTEAFF.

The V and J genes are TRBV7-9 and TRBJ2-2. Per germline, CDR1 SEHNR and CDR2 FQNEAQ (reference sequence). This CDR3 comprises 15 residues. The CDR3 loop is CASSLNSGSTGELFF.

CDR3 protein: CSARTGYGYTF. The J gene is TRBJ1-2, the V gene TRBV20-1. Germline V lookup: CDR1 DFQATT, CDR2 SNEGSKA (reference sequence). This CDR3 contains 11 residues.

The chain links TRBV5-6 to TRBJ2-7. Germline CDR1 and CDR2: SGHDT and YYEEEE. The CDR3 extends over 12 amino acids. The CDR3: CASSLELREQYF.

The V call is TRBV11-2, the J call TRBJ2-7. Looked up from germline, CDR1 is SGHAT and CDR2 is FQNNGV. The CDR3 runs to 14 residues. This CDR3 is CASSLADSSYEQYF.

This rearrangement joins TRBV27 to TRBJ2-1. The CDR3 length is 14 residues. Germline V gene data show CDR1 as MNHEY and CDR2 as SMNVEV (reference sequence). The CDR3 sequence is CASSLTGLGNEQFF.

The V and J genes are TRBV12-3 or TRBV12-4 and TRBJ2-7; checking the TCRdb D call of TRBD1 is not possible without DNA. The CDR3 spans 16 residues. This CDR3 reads CASSTYGTGGGHEQYF.

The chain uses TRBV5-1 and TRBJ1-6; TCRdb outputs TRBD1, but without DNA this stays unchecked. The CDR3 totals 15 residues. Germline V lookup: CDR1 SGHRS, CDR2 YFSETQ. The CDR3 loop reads CASSLTHKTVGHRHF. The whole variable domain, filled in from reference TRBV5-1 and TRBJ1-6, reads KAGVTQTPRYLIKTRGQQVTLSCSPISGHRSVSWYQQTPGQGLQFLFEYFSETQRNKGNFPGRFSGRQFSNSRSEMNVSTLELGDSALYLCASSLTHKTVGHRHFGNGTRLTVT.